The 16 T cell receptor beta chains given below trace back to one sample, sequenced in a study of T-cell reconstitution after alpha-beta-depleted transplantation in children. Using unique molecular identifiers, the investigators prepared the TCRbeta library. A single record per CDR3 protein comes from TCRdb applying MiXCR to the PCR reads. The profile shows around 380,000 distinct CDR3 sequences, under 13% of them singletons. The specimen was PBMCs from the stem cell graft donor, collected from the stem cell graft. All receptors come from a human donor who donated a stem cell graft to a child with acute myeloid leukemia.

This clonotype was counted between two and nine times. The chain recombines TRBV20-1 with TRBJ2-2; 11 bases are a match to TRBD2. Trimming cost V 2 bases and J 6 bases; bases outside gene matches: 5. Germline V gene lookup returns CDR1 DFQATT and CDR2 SNEGSKA (reference sequence). This CDR3 comprises 15 residues. In DNA form, the CDR3 reads TGCAGTGCTAGAATAGCGGGGGGGGTTGCCGGGGAGCTGTTTTTT. This sequence encodes CSARIAGGVAGELFF.

The J gene is TRBJ2-1, the V gene TRBV20-1; D call uncertain. Germline V gives CDR1 DFQATT, CDR2 SNEGSKA (reference sequence). The CDR3 runs to 12 residues. The V end was cut by 1 base, the J end by 10 bases, with 11 bases between. CDR3 coding DNA: TGCAGTGCTAGAGGGCATGGGGTGGAGCAGTTCTTC. Amino acid sequence: CSARGHGVEQFF.

The V gene is TRBV27, the J gene TRBJ2-1, with no clear D. V gave up 5 bases and J gave up 5 bases, with 10 bases separating them. CDR1 is MNHEY, CDR2 SMNVEV, per germline (reference sequence). The CDR3 is 13 residues long. The CDR3 here is CASSMDANNEQFF. The CDR3 coding sequence is TGTGCCAGCAGTATGGACGCAAACAATGAGCAGTTCTTC.

V usage is TRBV3-1 and J usage is TRBJ1-2, with D possibly TRBD1 on 5 matching bases. Germline lookup yields CDR1 LGHDT and CDR2 YNNKEL (reference sequence). The length of the CDR3 is 13 residues. Trimming removed 4 bases from V and 5 bases from J, with 11 bases in between. CDR3 nucleotide sequence: TGTGCCAGCAGCCGGGAGGGGAAGTATGGCTACACCTTC. It translates to CASSREGKYGYTF.

This clonotype was counted many times. The CDR3 DNA reads as TGTGCCAGTAGTATAGCAGGGGGCACTGAAGCTTTCTTT. It encodes CASSIAGGTEAFF. The rearrangement uses TRBV19 and TRBJ1-1; TRBD1 agrees at 7 bases. Germline V gene lookup returns CDR1 LNHDA and CDR2 SQIVND (reference sequence). With 1 base clipped from V and 4 bases from J, the junction kept 0 bases outside the gene matches. CDR3 length: 13 residues.

At least ten counts were recorded for this clonotype. This chain uses TRBV29-1 with TRBJ2-5; D unresolved. Deletions cut 3 bases from V and 5 bases from J, with 13 bases between. Germline V gene lookup returns CDR1 SQVTM and CDR2 ANQGSEA. The CDR3 runs 13 residues. The CDR3 DNA reads TGCAGCGTTGACGGCAGACGTGGGGAGACCCAGTACTTC. The encoded protein is CSVDGRRGETQYF.

The chain couples TRBV6-2 or TRBV6-3 to TRBJ2-2; either TRBD1 or TRBD2 may supply D (6 bases each). The CDR3 contains 15 residues. CDR1 and CDR2 from the germline V gene are MNHEY and SVGEGT. The V end was cut by 1 base, the J end by 4 bases, with 10 bases between. The CDR3 is CASSYWRGVTGELFF. As DNA, the CDR3 is TGTGCCAGCAGTTACTGGAGGGGGGTCACCGGGGAGCTGTTTTTT.

This clonotype has at least ten counts. This chain links TRBV5-1 with TRBJ1-6; D not certain. CDR3 length: 15 amino acids. The germline CDR1 and CDR2 sequences are SGHRS and YFSETQ. V was trimmed by 4 bases and J by 0 bases, leaving 8 bases between them. CDR3 region: CASSPEGSYNSPLHF. In DNA form, the CDR3 reads TGCGCCAGCAGCCCCGAGGGCTCCTATAATTCACCCCTCCACTTT.

The chain recombines TRBV6-2 or TRBV6-3 with TRBJ2-1; the match to TRBD2 covers 10 bases. The CDR3 has 15 residues. V lost 2 bases to trimming and J lost 8 bases; unmatched junction nucleotides: 6. Germline CDR1 and CDR2: MNHEY and SVGEGT. CDR3 amino acids: CASSYRLAGADEQFF. CDR3 in DNA: TGTGCCAGCAGTTACCGGCTAGCGGGAGCCGATGAGCAGTTCTTC.

This clonotype came up many times. The rearrangement links TRBV7-6 to TRBJ2-3, with TRBD2 matching 8 bases. Germline CDR1 is SGHVS and CDR2 is FNYEAQ. V lost 5 bases to trimming and J lost 4 bases; unmatched junction nucleotides: 2. There are 13 residues in the CDR3. The CDR3, as DNA: TGTGCCAGCAGCGGGCGGGAGGCAGATACGCAGTATTTT. Translated: CASSGREADTQYF.

This clonotype showed up just a few times. The rearrangement links TRBV6-8 to TRBJ1-1; D call uncertain. CDR1 and CDR2 (germline): MNHGY, SAAAGT. This CDR3 is built from 12 residues. Trimming removed 6 bases at V and 3 bases at J, with 8 bases between. The CDR3 here is CASRFVDTEAFF. The CDR3 nucleotides read TGTGCCAGCAGATTCGTAGACACTGAAGCTTTCTTT.

This clonotype was seen a few times. The V gene is TRBV19, the J gene TRBJ2-7, with 9 bases fitting TRBD1. In germline, CDR1 is LNHDA, CDR2 SQIVND (reference sequence). V trimming: 4 bases; J trimming: 3 bases; junction bases outside the gene matches: 7. The CDR3 sequence is 15 residues long. The CDR3 sequence: CASSKSGQGFYEQYF. For the CDR3, the DNA is TGTGCCAGTAGTAAATCGGGACAGGGTTTCTACGAGCAGTACTTC.

The V and J genes are TRBV5-1 and TRBJ2-2; no definite D call. V was pared by 0 bases and J by 2 bases, with 8 bases between. The CDR3 covers 15 residues. Germline V gives CDR1 SGHRS, CDR2 YFSETQ. CDR3: CASSLAGFNTGELFF. The CDR3 DNA reads TGCGCCAGCAGCTTGGCCGGGTTCAACACCGGGGAGCTGTTTTTT.

The genes are TRBV25-1 and TRBJ2-5; D is unresolved. The CDR3 has 15 amino acids. Germline loops: CDR1 MGHDK, CDR2 SYGVNS. The germline V and J ends were trimmed by 4 bases and 1 base, with 13 bases remaining between them. The CDR3 sequence is CASSGWMVGQETQYF. The CDR3 region has the DNA TGTGCCAGCAGTGGGTGGATGGTTGGCCAAGAGACCCAGTACTTC. The full variable domain, with the rest looked up from reference TRBV25-1 and TRBJ2-5, is EADIYQTPRYLVIGTGKKITLECSQTMGHDKMYWYQQDPGMELHLIHYSYGVNSTEKGDLSSESTVSRIRTEHFPLTLESARPSHTSQYLCASSGWMVGQETQYFGPGTRLLVL.

The table lists this clonotype with a few counts. This chain connects TRBV5-6 to TRBJ2-1, with TRBD2 matching 9 bases. Germline V gives CDR1 SGHDT, CDR2 YYEEEE. V lost 4 bases, J lost 2 bases, and 4 bases stayed unmatched. CDR3 length: 15 residues. The CDR3: CASSESGRPYNEQFF. DNA of the CDR3: TGTGCCAGCAGCGAAAGCGGGAGGCCCTACAATGAGCAGTTCTTC.

The chain couples TRBV20-1 to TRBJ2-1, with D hard to call. V dropped 2 bases and J dropped 2 bases, with 7 bases sitting between them. CDR3 size: 13 residues. Germline lookup yields CDR1 DFQATT and CDR2 SNEGSKA (reference sequence). The DNA of the CDR3 is TGCAGTGCTAGATCAGGTACCTACAATGAGCAGTTCTTC. Translation gives CSARSGTYNEQFF.